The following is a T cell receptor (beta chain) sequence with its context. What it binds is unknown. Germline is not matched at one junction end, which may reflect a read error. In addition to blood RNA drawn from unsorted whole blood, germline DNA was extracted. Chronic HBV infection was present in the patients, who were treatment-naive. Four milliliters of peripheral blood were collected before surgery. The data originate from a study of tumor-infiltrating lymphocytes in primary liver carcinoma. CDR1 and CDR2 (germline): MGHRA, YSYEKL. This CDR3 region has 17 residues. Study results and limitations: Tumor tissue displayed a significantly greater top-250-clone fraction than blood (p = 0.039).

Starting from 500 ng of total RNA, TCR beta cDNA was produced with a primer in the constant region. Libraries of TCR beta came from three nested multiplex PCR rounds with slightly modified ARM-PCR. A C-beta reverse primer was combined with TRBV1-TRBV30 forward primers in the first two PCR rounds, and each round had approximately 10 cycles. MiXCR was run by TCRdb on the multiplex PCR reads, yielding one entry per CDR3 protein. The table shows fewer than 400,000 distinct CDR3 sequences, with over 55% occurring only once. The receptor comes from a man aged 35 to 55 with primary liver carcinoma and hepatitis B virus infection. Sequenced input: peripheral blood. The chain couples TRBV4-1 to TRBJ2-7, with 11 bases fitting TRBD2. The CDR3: CASIQEASGRRTYEQYF. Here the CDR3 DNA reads TGCGCCAGCATCCAAGAAGCTAGCGGGAGGCGTACCTACGAGCAGTACTTC.